This note documents a single T cell receptor beta chain sequence. In the authors' methods: Amplification of reference gene primers was used by the study to estimate nucleated cell counts. Repertoires were generated with immunoSEQ multiplex PCR, while TCRdb's copy carries only in-frame clones and drops some. V and J calls and clone size are given by that table; D and trimming were obtained from the DNA. In the table there are roughly 180,000 clones, roughly 84% of which are singletons. This entry comes from a study of blood T cell repertoires in COVID-19. About the study: Sources were T cells, B-cell-depleted T cells, or PBMCs; the material itself was cDNA or gDNA.

CDR1 LGHDT and CDR2 YNNKEL come from the germline V gene (reference sequence). CDR3 length equals 18 residues. The germline V and J ends were trimmed by 0 bases and 4 bases, with 20 bases remaining between them. Material for sequencing was peripheral blood. The clonotype originates from a woman in her fifties or sixties with COVID-19, enrolled during active disease. The chain uses TRBV3-1 (or the pseudogene TRBV3-2) and TRBJ2-3, with D possibly being TRBD2 (6 bases). CDR3 in DNA: TGTGCCAGCAGCCAAGATCCGTACAGGAAGTCGGGAGCAGATACGCAGTATTTT. Amino acids: CASSQDPYRKSGADTQYF.